Each of the 18 T cell receptor beta chains below was sequenced from the same sample in a study of T cell repertoires in cytomegalovirus infection. TCRdb passed the reads through MiXCR, listing each CDR3 protein once. The repertoire has some 220,000 distinct CDR3 sequences, over 9% of them found once; the top ten carry 1.5% to 2%. Sequencing was performed on PBMCs. The receptors stem from a human donor in good health (CMV status not recorded). Some clones in this sample may be carry-over from other donors' samples.

This clonotype was seen repeatedly, ten times or more. The chain couples TRBV7-2 to TRBJ2-1, with 8 bases aligning to TRBD1. Losses at the gene ends were 2 bases for V and 7 bases for J; bases not matched to a gene: 13. The CDR3 consists of 17 residues. From germline, CDR1 is SGHTA and CDR2 FQGNSA. The CDR3 is CASSLSSGQGASNEQFF. The CDR3 DNA is TGTGCCAGCAGCTTAAGTTCAGGTCAGGGGGCTTCTAATGAGCAGTTCTTC.

The chain combines TRBV28 with TRBJ2-3; 7 bases are shared with TRBD1. Germline-derived CDR1 and CDR2 are MDHEN and SYDVKM. The junction had 8 bases not matched to a gene; V was cut back by 6 bases and J by 2 bases. The CDR3 is 15 amino acids. This chain's CDR3 is CASSLPGQNTDTQYF. As DNA, the CDR3 is TGTGCCAGCAGCCTACCGGGACAGAACACAGATACGCAGTATTTT.

This clonotype was seen many times. V and J are TRBV12-3 or TRBV12-4 and TRBJ2-2; TRBD2 matches 9 bases. The CDR3 has 15 residues. V was pared by 6 bases and J by 0 bases, with 2 bases of the junction left unmatched. CDR3 DNA: TGTGCCAGCAGGTCTAGCGGGACGAACACCGGGGAGCTGTTTTTT. This codes for CASRSSGTNTGELFF.

In this sample, this clonotype turned up many times. Here the CDR3 reads CASSPRSGGANEQFF. As DNA, the CDR3 is TGTGCCAGCAGCCCCCGAAGCGGGGGGGCCAACGAGCAGTTCTTC. The V call is TRBV7-2, the J call TRBJ2-1, with TRBD2 matching 10 bases. The CDR3 sequence is 15 residues long. After removal of 5 bases from V and 10 bases from J, the junction contained 11 bases not matched to a gene. The germline gives CDR1 SGHTA, CDR2 FQGNSA.

The chain joins TRBV7-8 to TRBJ2-2; 11 nucleotides line up with TRBD2. CDR1 and CDR2 (germline): SGHVS, FQNEAQ. The CDR3 extends over 16 amino acids. V shed 5 bases and J 7 bases; nucleotides not matched to a gene: 9. The CDR3 nucleotides read TGTGCCAGCAGCCTTAGCGGGAGGGCCTTCGGCGGGGAGCTGTTTTTT. Protein sequence: CASSLSGRAFGGELFF.

This clonotype has a count of ten or more. The chain joins TRBV2 to TRBJ1-5; D gene uncertain. Trimming removed 7 bases from V and 0 bases from J, with 19 bases in between. Germline V gene lookup returns CDR1 SNHLY and CDR2 FYNNEI. This CDR3 has 17 residues. The CDR3 loop reads CASKKELGDLSNQPQHF. The DNA for the CDR3 is TGTGCCAGCAAGAAGGAACTCGGGGATCTTAGCAATCAGCCCCAGCATTTT.

This clonotype came up many times. The chain joins TRBV7-6 to TRBJ1-6; D remains ambiguous. This CDR3 comprises 17 residues. V shed 1 base and J shed 7 bases, with 17 bases lying between them. CDR1 is SGHVS, CDR2 FNYEAQ, per germline. Here the CDR3 reads CASSLGEGRVRNSPLHF. The CDR3 bases are TGTGCCAGCAGCTTAGGCGAGGGTCGGGTGCGGAATTCACCCCTCCACTTT.

This clonotype appeared many times. The chain recombines TRBV19 with TRBJ1-6; possibly TRBD1 for D (5 bases). The CDR3 loop spans 14 amino acids. From germline, CDR1 is LNHDA and CDR2 SQIVND (reference sequence). Deletions cut 3 bases from V and 7 bases from J, with 10 bases between. The CDR3 DNA follows: TGTGCCAGTAGTATGCCGACAGAAAATTCACCCCTCCACTTT. It translates to CASSMPTENSPLHF.

This clonotype has just a few counts. V gene TRBV5-5 combines with J gene TRBJ2-2; D possibly corresponds to TRBD2 (5 bases). This CDR3 contains 14 residues. V lost 0 bases and J 4 bases, leaving 7 bases between the germline ends. The germline V gene has CDR1 SGHKS and CDR2 YYEKEE (reference sequence). The CDR3 spells CASSLERATGELFF. In DNA, the CDR3 is TGTGCCAGCAGCTTGGAGAGGGCCACCGGGGAGCTGTTTTTT.

The rearrangement joins TRBV6-2 or TRBV6-3 to TRBJ2-2; the D is unclear. Trimming removed 0 bases from V and 6 bases from J, with 5 bases in between. This CDR3 is 13 amino acids long. Looked up from germline, CDR1 is MNHEY and CDR2 is SVGEGT. The CDR3 region is CASSYSTSGELFF. Written as DNA, the CDR3 is TGTGCCAGCAGTTACTCAACCTCCGGGGAGCTGTTTTTT.

This clonotype was detected ten times or more. The chain has TRBV6-6 and TRBJ2-1; 7 positions match TRBD1. The CDR3 is made up of 15 amino acids. Germline CDR1 and CDR2: MNHNY and SVGAGI (reference sequence). Trimming removed 5 bases from V and 2 bases from J; junction bases left unmatched: 6. The CDR3 protein is CASSGDRATYNEQFF. CDR3 nucleotide sequence: TGTGCCAGCAGTGGGGACAGAGCCACCTACAATGAGCAGTTCTTC.

This clonotype was picked up many times. The rearrangement uses TRBV6-1 and TRBJ1-2, with a weak D call TRBD1 (6 bases). Per germline, CDR1 MNHNS and CDR2 SASEGT. The ends were cut back, 7 bases at V and 4 bases at J, with 13 bases in the middle. This CDR3 has 13 residues. CDR3 bases: TGTGCCAGCAATCCCCGGACAGCCTATGGCTACACCTTC. Protein product: CASNPRTAYGYTF.

The table lists this clonotype with many counts. This chain connects TRBV7-9 to TRBJ1-5; TRBD1 might be the D (5 bases). The CDR3 has 14 residues. Germline-derived CDR1 and CDR2 are SEHNR and FQNEAQ (reference sequence). Trimming removed 1 base at V and 9 bases at J, with 13 bases between. The CDR3 reads CASSLEGDHGPQHF. The CDR3 DNA reads as TGTGCCAGCAGCTTAGAAGGGGACCACGGGCCCCAGCATTTT.

This clonotype was found a few times. The rearrangement links TRBV6-2 or TRBV6-3 to TRBJ2-3, with D unresolved. CDR1 and CDR2 from the germline V gene are MNHEY and SVGEGT. The CDR3 has 13 residues. V was shortened by 0 bases and J by 5 bases, with 6 bases between the two germline ends. CDR3 nucleotides: TGTGCCAGCAGTTACTCCGGGCTAGATACGCAGTATTTT. This sequence encodes CASSYSGLDTQYF.

The chain is built from TRBV29-1 and TRBJ2-1; D unresolved. CDR3 length: 13 residues. The germline gives CDR1 SQVTM, CDR2 ANQGSEA. Trimming cost V 4 bases and J 6 bases, with 13 bases left between them. CDR3 DNA: TGCAGCGTTGTATGGGTCGCCTGCAATGAGCAGTTCTTC. This sequence encodes CSVVWVACNEQFF.

Ten or more counts support this clonotype. V is TRBV7-2 and J is TRBJ1-3; maybe TRBD1 (6 bases). V lost 3 bases and J lost 4, with 19 bases in between. The V gene's germline CDR1 is SGHTA and CDR2 FQGNSA. This CDR3 contains 17 residues. CDR3 bases: TGTGCCAGCAGCTTCGTGGGGGGGGGCGGATCCGGAAACACCATATATTTT. It is translated as CASSFVGGGGSGNTIYF.

The rearrangement joins TRBV4-3 to TRBJ2-1; D possibly corresponds to TRBD2 (5 bases). There are 14 residues in the CDR3. The germline V and J ends were trimmed by 1 base and 5 bases, with 9 bases remaining between them. Germline-derived CDR1 and CDR2 are LGHNA and YSLEER. The CDR3: CASSQGGRNNEQFF. Written as DNA, the CDR3 is TGCGCCAGCAGCCAAGGAGGGCGGAACAATGAGCAGTTCTTC.

This clonotype has ten or more counts. This chain links TRBV7-8 with TRBJ2-2; 8 nucleotides align to TRBD1. This CDR3 is 14 amino acids long. Looked up from germline, CDR1 is SGHVS and CDR2 is FQNEAQ. V trimming: 10 bases; J trimming: 4 bases; junction bases outside the gene matches: 8. Here the CDR3 reads CATSGGRGTGELFF. CDR3 bases: TGTGCCACCTCAGGGGGCAGGGGCACCGGGGAGCTGTTTTTT.